This T cell receptor (beta chain) was captured in a study of blood T cells in healthy people across ages. CDR1 is MNHEY and CDR2 is SVGAGI in the germline V gene. The CDR3 consists of 12 residues. Trimming left V 6 bases short and J 6 bases short, with 10 bases between. The use of a sample-barcoded 5' primer and a J-beta primer mix characterized a second PCR of about 7 to 12 cycles. Through a template-switch adaptor with 12 random nucleotides, each cDNA molecule received a tag. TCRdb re-derived calls from the 5' RACE reads in MiXCR, one entry per CDR3 protein. Among around 1.5 million distinct CDR3 sequences listed, approximately 42% were seen once.

The TCR comes from a woman in her late teens or twenties in good health. Material for sequencing was blood. The chain uses TRBV6-5 and TRBJ2-3; D perhaps matches TRBD1 (6 bases). CDR3 nucleotides: TGTGCCAGCAGAACTACAGGGGATACGCAGTATTTT. Its translation: CASRTTGDTQYF.